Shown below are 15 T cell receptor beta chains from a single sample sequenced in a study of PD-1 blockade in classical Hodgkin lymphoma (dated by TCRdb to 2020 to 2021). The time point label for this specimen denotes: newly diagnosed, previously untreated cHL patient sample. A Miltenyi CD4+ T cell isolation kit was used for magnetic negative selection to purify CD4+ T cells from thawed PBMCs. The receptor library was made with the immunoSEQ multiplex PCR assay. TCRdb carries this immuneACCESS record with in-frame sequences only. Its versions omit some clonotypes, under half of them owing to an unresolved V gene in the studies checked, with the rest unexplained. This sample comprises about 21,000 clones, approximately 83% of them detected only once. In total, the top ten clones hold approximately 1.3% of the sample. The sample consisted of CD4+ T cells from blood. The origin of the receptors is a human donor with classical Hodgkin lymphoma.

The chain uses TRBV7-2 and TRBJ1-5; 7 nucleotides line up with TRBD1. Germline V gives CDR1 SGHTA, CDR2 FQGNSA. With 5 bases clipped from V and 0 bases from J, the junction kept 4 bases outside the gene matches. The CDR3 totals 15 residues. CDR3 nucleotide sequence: TGTGCCAGCAGCCCAGGGGGGGGTAGCAATCAGCCCCAGCATTTT. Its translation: CASSPGGGSNQPQHF.

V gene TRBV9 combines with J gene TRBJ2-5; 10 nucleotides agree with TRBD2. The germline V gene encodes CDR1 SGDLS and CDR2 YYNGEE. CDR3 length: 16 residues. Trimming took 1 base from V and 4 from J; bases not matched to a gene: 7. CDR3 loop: CASSVWPSGSGETQYF. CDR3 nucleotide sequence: TGTGCCAGCAGCGTATGGCCTAGCGGGAGTGGAGAGACCCAGTACTTC.

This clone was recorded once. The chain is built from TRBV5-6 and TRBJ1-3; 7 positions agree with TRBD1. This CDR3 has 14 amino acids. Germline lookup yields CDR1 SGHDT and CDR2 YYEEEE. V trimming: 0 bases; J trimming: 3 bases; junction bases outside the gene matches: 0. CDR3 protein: CASSLGDSGNTIYF. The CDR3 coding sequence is TGTGCCAGCAGCTTGGGGGACAGTGGAAACACCATATATTTT.

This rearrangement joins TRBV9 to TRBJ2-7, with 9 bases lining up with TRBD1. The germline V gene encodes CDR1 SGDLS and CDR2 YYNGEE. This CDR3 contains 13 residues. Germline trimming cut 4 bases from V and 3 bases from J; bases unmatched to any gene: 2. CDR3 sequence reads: CASSPDRGYEQYF. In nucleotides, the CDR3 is TGTGCCAGCAGCCCGGACAGGGGCTACGAGCAGTACTTC.

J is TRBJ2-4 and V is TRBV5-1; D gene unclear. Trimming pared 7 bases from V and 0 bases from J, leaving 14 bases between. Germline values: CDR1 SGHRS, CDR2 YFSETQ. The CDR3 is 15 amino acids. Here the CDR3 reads CASSPSVLAKNIQYF. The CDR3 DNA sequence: TGCGCCAGCTCCCCTTCAGTGTTAGCCAAAAACATTCAGTACTTC.

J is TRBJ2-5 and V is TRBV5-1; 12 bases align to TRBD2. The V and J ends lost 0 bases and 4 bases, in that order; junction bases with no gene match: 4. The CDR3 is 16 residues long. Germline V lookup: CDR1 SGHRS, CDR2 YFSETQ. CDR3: CASSLETSGSSETQYF. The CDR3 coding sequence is TGCGCCAGCAGCTTGGAGACTAGCGGGAGTTCAGAGACCCAGTACTTC.

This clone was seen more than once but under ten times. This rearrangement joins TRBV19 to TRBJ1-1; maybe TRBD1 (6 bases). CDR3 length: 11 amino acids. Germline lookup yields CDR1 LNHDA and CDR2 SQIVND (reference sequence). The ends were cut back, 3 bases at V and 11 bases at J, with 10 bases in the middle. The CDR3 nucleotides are TGTGCCAGTAGTATTGGCACAGGGGCTTTCTTT. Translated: CASSIGTGAFF. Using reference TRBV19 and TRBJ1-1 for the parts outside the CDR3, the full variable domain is DGGITQSPKYLFRKEGQNVTLSCEQNLNHDAMYWYRQDPGQGLRLIYYSQIVNDFQKGDIAEGYSVSREKKESFPLTVTSAQKNPTAFYLCASSIGTGAFFGQGTRLTVV.

CDR3 nucleotides: TGTGCCATCAGTGAGTCGACAAGGGAGCATCTAACGCAGTATTTT. It yields the protein CAISESTREHLTQYF. The chain combines TRBV10-3 with TRBJ2-3; TRBD2 is a possible D gene (5 bases). Between the trimmed V and J ends, which lost 0 bases and 9 bases, there was a span of 16 bases. Germline V CDR1 and CDR2: ENHRY, SYGVKD. The CDR3 sequence is 15 residues long.

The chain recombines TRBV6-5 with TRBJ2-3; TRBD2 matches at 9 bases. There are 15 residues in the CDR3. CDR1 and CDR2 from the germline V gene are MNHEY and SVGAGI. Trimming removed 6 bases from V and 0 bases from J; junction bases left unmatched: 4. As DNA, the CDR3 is TGTGCCAGCAGCGCGGGAGGGCGGAGCACAGATACGCAGTATTTT. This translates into CASSAGGRSTDTQYF.

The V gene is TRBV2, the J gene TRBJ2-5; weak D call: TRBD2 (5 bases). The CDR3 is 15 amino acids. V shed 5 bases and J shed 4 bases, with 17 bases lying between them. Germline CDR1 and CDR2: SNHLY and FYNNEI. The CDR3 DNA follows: TGTGCCAGCAGTCTGGCATTAAACGAGGGAGAGACCCAGTACTTC. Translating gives CASSLALNEGETQYF.

CDR3 sequence reads: CASSQDPGGLSGRRAVGSYEQYF. In DNA, the CDR3 is TGTGCCAGCAGCCAAGACCCCGGGGGTTTGAGCGGGAGACGGGCGGTGGGCTCCTACGAGCAGTACTTC. The chain links TRBV4-2 to TRBJ2-7, with 8 bases aligning to TRBD2. Germline CDR1 LGHNA, CDR2 YNFKEQ. The J segment lost 0 bases and the V segment lost 0 bases, leaving 25 bases of the junction unmatched. The CDR3 is made up of 23 amino acids.

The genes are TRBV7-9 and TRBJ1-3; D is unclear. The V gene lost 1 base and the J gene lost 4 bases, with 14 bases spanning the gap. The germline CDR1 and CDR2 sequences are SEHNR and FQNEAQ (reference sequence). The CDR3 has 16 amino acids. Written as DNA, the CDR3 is TGTGCCAGCAGCTTAGGTGGTACCACAGTAGGAAACACCATATATTTT. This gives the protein CASSLGGTTVGNTIYF. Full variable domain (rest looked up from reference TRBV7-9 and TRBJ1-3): DTGVSQNPRHKITKRGQNVTFRCDPISEHNRLYWYRQTLGQGPEFLTYFQNEAQLEKSRLLSDRFSAERPKGSFSTLEIQRTEQGDSAMYLCASSLGGTTVGNTIYFGEGSWLTVV.

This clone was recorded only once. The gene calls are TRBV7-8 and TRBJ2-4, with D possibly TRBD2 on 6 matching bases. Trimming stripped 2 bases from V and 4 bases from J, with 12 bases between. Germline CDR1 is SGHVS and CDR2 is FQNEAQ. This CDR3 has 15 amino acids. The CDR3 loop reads CASSLYGSGKNIQYF. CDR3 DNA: TGTGCCAGCAGCTTATACGGGAGTGGGAAAAACATTCAGTACTTC.

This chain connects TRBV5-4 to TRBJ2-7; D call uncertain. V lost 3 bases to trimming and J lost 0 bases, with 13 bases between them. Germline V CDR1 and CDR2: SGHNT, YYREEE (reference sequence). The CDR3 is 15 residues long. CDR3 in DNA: TGTGCCAGCAGCTCGGACCCGGAAAGCTCCTACGAGCAGTACTTC. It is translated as CASSSDPESSYEQYF.

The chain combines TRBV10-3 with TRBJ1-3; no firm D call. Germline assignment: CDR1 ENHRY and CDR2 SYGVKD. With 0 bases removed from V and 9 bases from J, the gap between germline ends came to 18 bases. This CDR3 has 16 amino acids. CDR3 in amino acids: CAISESGPVGRSTIYF. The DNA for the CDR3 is TGTGCCATCAGTGAGTCTGGGCCAGTCGGACGGAGCACCATATATTTT.